This paragraph covers one TCR beta chain sequence. This clone turned up a few times. The specificity of this receptor is unknown. The record has no base qualities; no much larger clone is one base away. Measured from the cysteine to the phenylalanine, the CDR3 is 11 residues long. Only CDR3 DNA remains: 33 bases, in frame from the first base. Reading the germline V gene (reference sequence) gives CDR1 SEHNR and CDR2 FQNEAQ. V and J lose 5 bases and 9 bases, and a span of 5 bases separates them. The sample's time point label, decoded: baseline before first vaccination. The vaccinee samples were drawn from two UK trials, COV001 and COV002, one of which was a single-blind randomized controlled phase 2/3 trial testing AZD1222 (ChAdOx1 nCoV-19) in healthy adults. Trial participant PBMC samples were collected at day 0 and day 28 after the second dose for TCRbeta chain sequencing. The data originate from a study of T cell responses to AZD1222 COVID-19 vaccine (TCRdb year 2021). Turning to the overall study: Because spike-specific TCR depth and breadth did not differ between the two schedules, AZD1222 recipients who got a second dose at roughly 4 weeks were pooled with those who got a second dose at roughly 12 weeks. TCR sequencing covered over 230 trial participants: 207 given two doses of AZD1222 and 26 given two doses of MenACWY control vaccine. Trial participants were enrolled by age into 18-55, 56-69 and 70-plus year subgroups, with roughly 150, 30 and 60 TCR-sequenced participants respectively. Overall study results and their limits: Vaccine-associated CD4 TCRs spanned the whole spike protein, with dominant responses in regions 160-218 and 743-854. In the small 56-69-year group, the increase in depth fell short of significance, most likely because of low power. Because no day 14 peak-response samples were available, repertoires were characterized only after the peak T cell response. Epitopes outside the regions mutated in the B.1.351 and B.1.1.7 variants were reportedly recognized by nearly half of the unique spike-specific TCRs. Most participants were white British and females outnumbered males, and the authors suggested that clonal diversity may have been underestimated. Spike-specific TCR breadth and depth rose significantly after two AZD1222 doses compared with day 0 and with MenACWY recipients. Only five or six AZD1222 recipients were SARS-CoV-2 seropositive at baseline, limiting conclusions about previously exposed vaccinees.

The CDR3 regions of human TCRbeta chains were analyzed by immunosequencing. As for the authors' bioinformatics: TCRs in the repertoires were compared against a reference library of SARS-CoV-2-specific TCRs that had been generated with the MIRA antigen-specificity platform. Breadth was defined as the fraction of unique TCRs that were SARS-CoV-2-associated, and depth was defined as the fraction of total T cells that were SARS-CoV-2-associated. Using the MIRA data, each spike-specific TCR was assigned both to the spike region to which the TCR was reactive and to a CD4 or CD8 class. Log10-transformed breadth and depth values were compared by one-way ANOVA with Sidak's multiple comparisons tests. Here the immuneACCESS table is served through TCRdb, limited to in-frame sequences with V and J called. Missing clones are a known gap in these copies; in checked studies unresolved V genes cover under half, and the rest lacks a known reason. V and J calls plus clone size are reproduced from that table; the DNA served to infer D and trimming. The sample table records approximately 110,000 clones; around 89% of these occur just once. Clones ranked in the top ten supply approximately 5.4% of the sample.

This sequence was found in an adult in good health. The rearranged chain carries TRBV7-9 and TRBJ1-6; the D gene lacks a confident call. The material was peripheral blood, obtained on day 0 of AZD1222 vaccination. The CDR3 sequence is CASSLSSPLHF. In nucleotide form, the sequence is TGTGCCAGCAGCCTCTCTTCACCCCTCCACTTT.